This TCR beta chain is from a study of blood T cell repertoires in COVID-19. Overall study context: Sources were T cells, B-cell-depleted T cells, or PBMCs; the material itself was cDNA or gDNA.

The CDR3 covers 13 residues. From germline, CDR1 is SGHKS and CDR2 YYEKEE (reference sequence). V was clipped by 4 bases and J by 4 bases; unmatched bases: 2. The authors' processing: Reference gene primers were amplified, and this amplification served to estimate nucleated cell counts. Some clones are missing from TCRdb's copy, which holds only in-frame ones; the method was immunoSEQ multiplex PCR. V, J and clone size derive from that table, while D and trimming were established from the DNA sequence. Of approximately 150,000 clones listed, just over 90% were seen once; the top ten hold just under 2%.

What was sequenced was peripheral blood. This clonotype originated in a woman aged 55-70 years with COVID-19, enrolled during active disease. The chain uses TRBV5-5 and TRBJ1-2; 9 bases line up with TRBD1. CDR3 protein: CASSRDRVYGYTF. The CDR3 nucleotides read TGTGCCAGCAGCCGGGACAGGGTCTATGGCTACACCTTC.